The 32 T cell receptor beta chains below all came from one sample that was sequenced in a study of blood T cell repertoires in COVID-19. Only in-frame clones appear in the TCRdb table, and some are missing; sequencing was by immunoSEQ multiplex PCR. The sample records some 170,000 clones, roughly four fifths being singletons. The sample was peripheral blood. Source of these receptors: an elderly woman with acute or convalescent COVID-19.

This clone was counted a single time. The chain is built from TRBV5-1 and TRBJ1-2; D gene unclear. Trimming removed 5 bases at V and 3 bases at J, with 11 bases between. Germline loops: CDR1 SGHRS, CDR2 YFSETQ. The CDR3 has 13 amino acids. For the CDR3, the DNA is TGCGCCAGCAGACGGAGGACTGACTATGGCTACACCTTC. Residues: CASRRRTDYGYTF.

This chain links TRBV11-2 with TRBJ1-4; tentative D call: TRBD1 (6 bases). V lost 3 bases, J lost 8 bases, and 19 bases lay in between. The germline gives CDR1 SGHAT, CDR2 FQNNGV. The CDR3 contains 16 residues. CDR3 residues: CASSFEGGLAGEKLFF. The CDR3 DNA sequence: TGTGCCAGCAGCTTTGAGGGGGGGCTGGCGGGGGAAAAACTGTTTTTT. Looking up the rest from reference TRBV11-2 and TRBJ1-4 gives the full variable domain: EAGVAQSPRYKIIEKRQSVAFWCNPISGHATLYWYQQILGQGPKLLIQFQNNGVVDDSQLPKDRFSAERLKGVDSTLKIQPAKLEDSAVYLCASSFEGGLAGEKLFFGSGTQLSVL.

This clone was seen just once. The gene calls are TRBV10-3 and TRBJ1-2, with 7 nucleotides matching TRBD1. J was trimmed by 3 bases and V by 7 bases; bases with no gene match: 5. This CDR3 is built from 13 residues. Germline V gene data show CDR1 as ENHRY and CDR2 as SYGVKD. In nucleotides, the CDR3 is TGTGCCATCAACAGGGACAGCTACTATGGCTACACCTTC. Translating it yields CAINRDSYYGYTF.

The chain has TRBV18 and TRBJ2-7, with D tentatively TRBD1 (5 bases). Trimming took 1 base from V and 5 from J, leaving 9 bases between them. This CDR3 region has 13 residues. Germline values: CDR1 KGHSH, CDR2 LQKENI. CDR3 in DNA: TGTGCCAGCTCACCACGCCAGGGTGACGAGCAGTACTTC. This translates into CASSPRQGDEQYF.

The chain has TRBV7-3 and TRBJ2-1, with TRBD1 matching 10 bases. With 5 bases clipped from V and 5 bases from J, the junction kept 6 bases outside the gene matches. Looked up from germline, CDR1 is SGHTA and CDR2 is FQGTGA. The CDR3 is made up of 15 amino acids. The CDR3 nucleotides are TGTGCCAGCAGCCTTCGACAGGGGGCAGACAATGAGCAGTTCTTC. Translating gives CASSLRQGADNEQFF.

Only one count was recorded for this clone. The chain links TRBV25-1 to TRBJ2-7, with D possibly being TRBD1 (6 bases). The CDR3 is 14 amino acids. The V end was cut by 2 bases, the J end by 1 base, with 9 bases between. Germline values: CDR1 MGHDK, CDR2 SYGVNS. Here the CDR3 DNA reads TGTGCCAGCAGTGAACCTGGACAGTCCTACGAGCAGTACTTC. Residues: CASSEPGQSYEQYF.

The chain uses TRBV14 and TRBJ2-1; 8 nucleotides line up with TRBD1. Germline V gene lookup returns CDR1 SGHDN and CDR2 FVKESK. Unmatched junction bases numbered 16, after V lost 3 bases and J lost 9 bases. This CDR3 contains 17 residues. In nucleotides, the CDR3 is TGTGCCAGCAGCCACCTAAGGACAGGGTCGTCTTACGGTGAGCAGTTCTTC. The encoded protein is CASSHLRTGSSYGEQFF.

CDR3 DNA sequence: TGCGCCAGCAGCGTGGGAGGGCCAATAGACGAGCAGTACTTC. Protein sequence: CASSVGGPIDEQYF. The rearrangement uses TRBV5-1 and TRBJ2-7; TRBD2 aligns across 7 bases. Looked up from germline, CDR1 is SGHRS and CDR2 is YFSETQ. CDR3 length: 14 amino acids. The ends lost 4 bases at V and 5 bases at J; junction bases unmatched: 9.

The chain combines TRBV5-4 with TRBJ1-2; weak D call: TRBD1 (6 bases). From germline, CDR1 is SGHNT and CDR2 YYREEE (reference sequence). Trimming removed 0 bases from V and 7 bases from J, with 16 bases in between. This CDR3 is 15 amino acids long. The CDR3 DNA is TGTGCCAGCAGCTTGGGGGGCTCGGCAGGGGTTGGCTACACCTTC. It translates to CASSLGGSAGVGYTF. Using reference TRBV5-4 and TRBJ1-2 for the parts outside the CDR3, the full variable domain is ETGVTQSPTHLIKTRGQQVTLRCSSQSGHNTVSWYQQALGQGPQFIFQYYREEENGRGNFPPRFSGLQFPNYSSELNVNALELDDSALYLCASSLGGSAGVGYTFGSGTRLTVV.

V usage is TRBV5-1 and J usage is TRBJ1-6; D not certain. The ends were cut back, 5 bases at V and 6 bases at J, with 15 bases in the middle. The germline gives CDR1 SGHRS, CDR2 YFSETQ. The length of the CDR3 is 15 residues. The CDR3 protein is CASSPRLAGNSPLHF. The CDR3 nucleotides are TGCGCCAGCAGTCCGAGGTTGGCGGGTAATTCACCCCTCCACTTT.

The V gene is TRBV29-1, the J gene TRBJ2-2, with D perhaps TRBD2 (6 bases). Germline loops: CDR1 SQVTM, CDR2 ANQGSEA. This CDR3 is built from 15 residues. Deletions cut 0 bases from V and 0 bases from J, with 8 bases between. The CDR3 here is CSVEDKRANTGELFF. CDR3 nucleotides: TGCAGCGTTGAAGATAAGCGGGCGAACACCGGGGAGCTGTTTTTT.

The J gene is TRBJ1-4, the V gene TRBV30, with TRBD1 matching over 8 bases. Germline V gene data show CDR1 as GTSNPN and CDR2 as SVGIG (reference sequence). V was clipped by 0 bases and J by 8 bases; unmatched bases: 11. The CDR3 is made up of 16 amino acids. As DNA, the CDR3 is TGTGCCTGGAGTGTTAAGAGGACAGGGCTCAAGGAAAAACTGTTTTTT. It specifies CAWSVKRTGLKEKLFF.

The genes are TRBV27 and TRBJ2-3, with D tentatively TRBD2 (5 bases). The V gene lost 6 bases and the J gene lost 0 bases, with 16 bases spanning the gap. Per the germline V gene, CDR1 is MNHEY and CDR2 is SMNVEV (reference sequence). The CDR3 runs 16 residues. The CDR3: CASSGVRGISTDTQYF. In DNA form, the CDR3 reads TGTGCCAGCAGCGGGGTTCGTGGGATTAGCACAGATACGCAGTATTTT.

A note on this clone: Germline and junction disagree at one end, which may indicate a read error. The chain recombines TRBV6-2 or TRBV6-3 with TRBJ1-4, with 8 bases fitting TRBD1. Germline-derived CDR1 and CDR2 are MNHEY and SVGEGT. The CDR3 contains 17 residues. As DNA, the CDR3 is TGTGCCAACAGTCCCGGGACAGGAACTGCAACTAATGAAAAACTGTTTTTT. The encoded protein is CANSPGTGTATNEKLFF.

This clone was counted once. The chain combines TRBV19 with TRBJ2-2; 7 bases are a match to TRBD2. There are 15 residues in the CDR3. The V gene's germline CDR1 is LNHDA and CDR2 SQIVND (reference sequence). The V and J ends lost 7 bases and 4 bases, in that order; junction bases with no gene match: 9. The CDR3 nucleotides are TGTGCCAGTAAAGGGGAGGGTGTAAGCACCGGGGAGCTGTTTTTT. Translated, it gives CASKGEGVSTGELFF.

The V call is TRBV28, the J call TRBJ2-6; D unresolved. The CDR3 loop spans 14 amino acids. Deletions cut 10 bases from V and 4 bases from J, with 14 bases between. Per germline, CDR1 MDHEN and CDR2 SYDVKM. CDR3 in DNA: TGTGCCACCAACATGGTCTCAGGGGCCAACGTCCTGACTTTC. Translation: CATNMVSGANVLTF.

This clone has only one observation. The chain is built from TRBV19 and TRBJ1-2; 11 positions agree with TRBD1. CDR3 length equals 14 residues. CDR1 is LNHDA, CDR2 SQIVND, per germline (reference sequence). V was pared by 5 bases and J by 5 bases, with 4 bases of the junction left unmatched. The CDR3 nucleotides read TGTGCCAGTAGTCCGGGGACAGGGGGTTATGGCTACACCTTC. Its protein is CASSPGTGGYGYTF. Together with reference TRBV19 and TRBJ1-2, the CDR3 gives the full variable domain: DGGITQSPKYLFRKEGQNVTLSCEQNLNHDAMYWYRQDPGQGLRLIYYSQIVNDFQKGDIAEGYSVSREKKESFPLTVTSAQKNPTAFYLCASSPGTGGYGYTFGSGTRLTVV.

This clone was observed a single time. This chain links TRBV19 with TRBJ2-2, with a weak D call TRBD2 (5 bases). CDR1 and CDR2 from the germline V gene are LNHDA and SQIVND (reference sequence). CDR3 size: 12 residues. The ends were cut back, 3 bases at V and 7 bases at J, with 6 bases in the middle. The CDR3 loop reads CASSIGIGELFF. In nucleotides, the CDR3 is TGTGCCAGTAGTATCGGGATCGGGGAGCTGTTTTTT.

This clone has a single count. The V and J genes are TRBV18 and TRBJ1-2, with D uncertain. The germline CDR1 and CDR2 sequences are KGHSH and LQKENI. This CDR3 contains 13 residues. Trimming left V 3 bases short and J 8 bases short, with 13 bases between. DNA for the CDR3: TGTGCCAGCTCACCCCTCGTTTCTTTCGGCTACACCTTC. As protein: CASSPLVSFGYTF.

The chain couples TRBV7-2 to TRBJ2-7; 12 nucleotides line up with TRBD1. The germline V gene encodes CDR1 SGHTA and CDR2 FQGNSA. This CDR3 spans 16 amino acids. V was pared by 5 bases and J by 3 bases, with 8 bases of the junction left unmatched. The CDR3: CASSLFGTGGYYEQYF. CDR3 bases: TGTGCCAGCAGCCTTTTTGGGACAGGGGGCTACTACGAGCAGTACTTC.

The table lists this clone with a few counts. The chain has TRBV3-1 (or the pseudogene TRBV3-2) and TRBJ1-2; no reliable D call. V lost 1 base to trimming and J lost 6 bases, with 12 bases between them. In germline, CDR1 is LGHDT, CDR2 YNNKEL (reference sequence). This CDR3 spans 14 amino acids. For the CDR3, the DNA is TGTGCCAGCAGCCAAGTGGCGGGGAGAGATGGCTACACCTTC. Its translation is CASSQVAGRDGYTF.

The rearrangement links TRBV19 to TRBJ2-3; 7 positions match TRBD2. This CDR3 is built from 16 residues. Per germline, CDR1 LNHDA and CDR2 SQIVND (reference sequence). Unmatched junction bases numbered 9, after V lost 4 bases and J lost 2 bases. This chain's CDR3 is CASSNFAGENTDTQYF. The CDR3 DNA follows: TGTGCCAGTAGTAACTTTGCGGGGGAAAACACAGATACGCAGTATTTT.

The V call is TRBV28, the J call TRBJ2-7, with 11 bases identical to TRBD2. V gave up 4 bases and J gave up 4 bases; unmatched junction bases: 6. Germline-derived CDR1 and CDR2 are MDHEN and SYDVKM. The CDR3 totals 15 residues. CDR3 nucleotides: TGTGCCAGCAGTTCCTATAGCGGGGGGGATTACGAGCAGTACTTC. Its translation is CASSSYSGGDYEQYF.

This chain links TRBV7-3 with TRBJ2-2, with D maybe TRBD1 (5 bases). Germline-derived CDR1 and CDR2 are SGHTA and FQGTGA. This CDR3 has 14 amino acids. V was shortened by 7 bases and J by 9 bases, with 18 bases between the two germline ends. CDR3 loop: CASKSTAAGRELFF. Here the CDR3 DNA reads TGTGCCAGCAAGTCGACAGCAGCAGGCAGGGAGCTGTTTTTT.

The rearrangement links TRBV5-1 to TRBJ2-5, with TRBD2 identical over 12 bases. V trimming: 2 bases; J trimming: 3 bases; junction bases outside the gene matches: 11. The CDR3 runs 18 residues. The germline V gene has CDR1 SGHRS and CDR2 YFSETQ. The CDR3: CASSFSSGRARIKETQYF. The CDR3 nucleotides are TGCGCCAGCAGCTTTTCTAGCGGGAGGGCCCGTATAAAAGAGACCCAGTACTTC.

The CDR3 is CASSELRGNQETQYF. CDR3 DNA sequence: TGTGCCAGCAGTGAATTACGCGGAAACCAAGAGACCCAGTACTTC. The V gene is TRBV25-1, the J gene TRBJ2-5; D not resolved. Trimming removed 1 base at V and 0 bases at J, with 9 bases between. Germline CDR1 reads MGHDK; CDR2 reads SYGVNS. The CDR3 loop spans 15 amino acids.

In its sample, this clone was seen a few times. The CDR3 DNA reads TGTGCCAGCAGCTTAGGACAGCTTCAGCCCCAGCATTTT. Translated, it gives CASSLGQLQPQHF. This chain joins TRBV7-9 and TRBJ1-5, with TRBD1 as a possible D gene (5 bases). Deletions cut 1 base from V and 6 bases from J, with 7 bases between. The CDR3 runs to 13 residues. Germline V gene lookup returns CDR1 SEHNR and CDR2 FQNEAQ (reference sequence).

The chain employs TRBV6-5 and TRBJ2-1; 7 bases line up with TRBD2. The CDR3 runs 14 residues. Trimming cost V 9 bases and J 4 bases; bases outside gene matches: 9. Germline lookup yields CDR1 MNHEY and CDR2 SVGAGI. DNA of the CDR3: TGTGCCAGTAAAGTCCTAGCGGAGTACAATGAGCAGTTCTTC. Translating gives CASKVLAEYNEQFF.

The gene calls are TRBV19 and TRBJ1-5; 7 bases are a match to TRBD1. The trim removed 7 bases at V and 3 bases at J, leaving 6 bases unmatched. CDR1 and CDR2 from the germline V gene are LNHDA and SQIVND (reference sequence). This CDR3 has 14 amino acids. The CDR3 DNA sequence: TGTGCCAGTAAATCGCAGGGGGACAATCAGCCCCAGCATTTT. It translates to CASKSQGDNQPQHF.

V is TRBV18 and J is TRBJ1-5; 8 positions match TRBD1. Trimming at V came to 0 bases and at J to 5 bases, leaving 3 bases not matched to a gene. CDR3 length: 15 residues. CDR1 and CDR2 from the germline V gene are KGHSH and LQKENI. For the CDR3, the DNA is TGTGCCAGCTCACCACCGTCAGGGGGCGATCAGCCCCAGCATTTT. It is translated as CASSPPSGGDQPQHF.

This clone was seen more than once but under ten times. This chain connects TRBV27 to TRBJ2-7; 8 bases map to TRBD2. This CDR3 comprises 15 residues. Germline lookup yields CDR1 MNHEY and CDR2 SMNVEV (reference sequence). The V segment lost 3 bases and the J segment 0 bases; nucleotides outside the gene matches: 4. CDR3 region: CASSLGSGSSYEQYF. The DNA of the CDR3 is TGTGCCAGCAGTTTGGGAAGCGGGAGCTCCTACGAGCAGTACTTC.

The table lists this clone with a count of one. The chain is built from TRBV5-4 and TRBJ2-1; 11 bases align to TRBD2. The ends lost 7 bases at V and 9 bases at J; junction bases unmatched: 15. Germline V gives CDR1 SGHNT, CDR2 YYREEE (reference sequence). The CDR3 covers 16 residues. The CDR3 DNA is TGTGCCAGCGGTACCTTAGCGGGAGGGCCGTTGACTGAGCAGTTCTTC. Its protein is CASGTLAGGPLTEQFF.